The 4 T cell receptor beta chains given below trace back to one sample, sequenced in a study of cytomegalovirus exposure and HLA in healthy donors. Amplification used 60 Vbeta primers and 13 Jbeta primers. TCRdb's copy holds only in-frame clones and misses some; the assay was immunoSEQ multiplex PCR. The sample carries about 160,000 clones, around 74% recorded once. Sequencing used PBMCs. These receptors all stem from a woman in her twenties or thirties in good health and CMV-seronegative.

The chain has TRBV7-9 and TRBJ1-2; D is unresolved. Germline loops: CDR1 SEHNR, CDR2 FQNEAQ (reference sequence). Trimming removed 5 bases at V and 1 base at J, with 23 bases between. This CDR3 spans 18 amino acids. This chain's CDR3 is CASSPGPFISGYNYGYTF. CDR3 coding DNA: TGTGCCAGCAGCCCCGGGCCATTCATTAGCGGCTATAACTATGGCTACACCTTC.

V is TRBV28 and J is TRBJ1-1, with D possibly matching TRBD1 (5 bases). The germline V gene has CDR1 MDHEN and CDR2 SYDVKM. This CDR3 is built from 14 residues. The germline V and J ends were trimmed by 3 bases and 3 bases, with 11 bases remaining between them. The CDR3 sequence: CASSFYLGDTEAFF. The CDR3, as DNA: TGTGCCAGCAGTTTTTATTTAGGGGACACTGAAGCTTTCTTT.

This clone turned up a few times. Here the CDR3 reads CASSRQAKLFF. The DNA for the CDR3 is TGTGCCAGTAGTCGACAGGCCAAACTGTTTTTT. The chain joins TRBV19 to TRBJ1-4, with D possibly being TRBD1 (6 bases). The V gene's germline CDR1 is LNHDA and CDR2 SQIVND (reference sequence). The CDR3 is 11 residues long. V was pared by 5 bases and J by 11 bases, with 9 bases between. Looking up the rest from reference TRBV19 and TRBJ1-4 gives the full variable domain: DGGITQSPKYLFRKEGQNVTLSCEQNLNHDAMYWYRQDPGQGLRLIYYSQIVNDFQKGDIAEGYSVSREKKESFPLTVTSAQKNPTAFYLCASSRQAKLFFGSGTQLSVL.

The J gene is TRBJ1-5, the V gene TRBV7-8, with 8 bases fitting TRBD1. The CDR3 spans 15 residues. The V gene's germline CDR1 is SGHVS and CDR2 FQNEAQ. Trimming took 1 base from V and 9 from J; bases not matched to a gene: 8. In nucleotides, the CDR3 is TGTGCCAGCAGCTTAGTAGGCAGGGGGCTACTGCCCCAGCATTTT. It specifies CASSLVGRGLLPQHF.